This TCR beta chain was observed in a study of cytomegalovirus exposure and HLA in healthy donors. Study in general: Out of 350 to 400 genotyped donors, about 80% belonged to the Caucasian-associated ancestry cluster.

The V segment lost 4 bases and the J segment 5 bases; nucleotides outside the gene matches: 4. Germline loops: CDR1 SGHRS, CDR2 YFSETQ. This CDR3 has 15 residues. The study ran its PCR with 60 Vbeta and 13 Jbeta primers. Data came from immunoSEQ multiplex PCR; TCRdb stores just in-frame clones and leaves some out. The repertoire table contains tens of thousands of clones. The rearrangement uses TRBV5-1 and TRBJ2-5, with 14 bases fitting TRBD2. The source is a woman in her thirties or forties in good health and CMV-seropositive. The sequencing input was PBMCs. CDR3 amino acids: CASSGLAGGKETQYF. As DNA, the CDR3 is TGCGCCAGCAGCGGACTAGCGGGGGGCAAGGAGACCCAGTACTTC. The full variable domain, its missing parts supplied by reference TRBV5-1 and TRBJ2-5, is KAGVTQTPRYLIKTRGQQVTLSCSPISGHRSVSWYQQTPGQGLQFLFEYFSETQRNKGNFPGRFSGRQFSNSRSEMNVSTLELGDSALYLCASSGLAGGKETQYFGPGTRLLVL.